This paragraph reports one TCR beta chain. These data belong to a study of T cells in tumors and immune-related adverse events. There are 17 residues in the CDR3. The germline V gene has CDR1 SGDLS and CDR2 YYNGEE. V was cut by 0 bases and J by 4 bases, with 18 bases left in between. Data came from immunoSEQ multiplex PCR; TCRdb stores just in-frame clones and leaves some out. The table records tens of thousands of clones, 90% to 95% of them present only once. The receptor comes from a female donor with metastatic renal cell carcinoma. The sample was lymph node tissue, taken from a patient treated with anti-PD-1 therapy. The gene calls are TRBV9 and TRBJ2-3; D may be TRBD2 (6 bases). The chain's CDR3 is CASSVGAVGGTADTQYF. DNA of the CDR3: TGTGCCAGCAGCGTAGGGGCGGTAGGCGGGACCGCAGATACGCAGTATTTT.